The 14 T cell receptor beta chains below come from one sample, sequenced in a study of Ad26.COV2.S vaccination and SARS-CoV-2 variants. Data came from immunoSEQ multiplex PCR; TCRdb stores just in-frame clones and leaves some out. This sample has 350,000 to 500,000 clones, with 90% found just once. Treatment indicated: approximately 18 received Ad26.COV2.S at low or high dose, single or two shots; 5 received placebo; per-sample allocation not given. The study sampled participants on day 63 after the first vaccine or placebo injection. Sequencing was performed on peripheral blood, taken in a trial of Ad26.COV2.S vaccine versus placebo. The receptors here all came from a person between 18 and 65 years old who received the Ad26.COV2.S COVID-19 vaccine or a placebo.

The V gene is TRBV7-3, the J gene TRBJ2-3; 7 bases are shared with TRBD2. The CDR3 is made up of 16 amino acids. Per germline, CDR1 SGHTA and CDR2 FQGTGA. With 1 base clipped from V and 0 bases from J, the junction kept 4 bases outside the gene matches. The CDR3 bases are TGTGCCAGCAGCTTAAACTCGGGACTAAGCACAGATACGCAGTATTTT. It codes for CASSLNSGLSTDTQYF.

The gene calls are TRBV9 and TRBJ2-7, with D tentatively TRBD1 or TRBD2 (6 bases each). In germline, CDR1 is SGDLS, CDR2 YYNGEE. CDR3 length equals 15 residues. V gave up 3 bases and J gave up 2 bases, with 15 bases separating them. CDR3 sequence reads: CASSARVGGPYEQYF. The CDR3 nucleotides are TGTGCCAGCAGCGCACGAGTGGGGGGCCCCTACGAGCAGTACTTC.

The chain couples TRBV14 to TRBJ1-3; TRBD1 is a possible D gene (6 bases). The CDR3 is 14 residues long. Trimming left V 10 bases short and J 0 bases short, with 13 bases between. Germline CDR1 SGHDN, CDR2 FVKESK. CDR3 in amino acids: CAKPTGLSGNTIYF. The CDR3 nucleotides are TGTGCCAAGCCGACAGGACTCTCTGGAAACACCATATATTTT.

This chain links TRBV7-9 with TRBJ2-1, with D perhaps matching TRBD1 or TRBD2 (5 bases each). The V end lost 1 base, the J end lost 8 bases, and 15 bases lay between the germline ends. From germline, CDR1 is SEHNR and CDR2 FQNEAQ (reference sequence). This CDR3 has 15 amino acids. This CDR3 is CASSLGPSRGDEQFF. Written as DNA, the CDR3 is TGTGCCAGCAGCTTAGGCCCCTCTCGGGGCGATGAGCAGTTCTTC.

The V and J genes are TRBV5-6 and TRBJ2-1; possibly TRBD2 for D (6 bases). This CDR3 comprises 16 residues. Germline CDR1 is SGHDT and CDR2 is YYEEEE. The V end lost 4 bases, the J end lost 0 bases, and 14 bases lay between the germline ends. The CDR3 nucleotides are TGTGCCAGCAGCAGGATAGCGGTGAGCTCCTACAATGAGCAGTTCTTC. It yields the protein CASSRIAVSSYNEQFF.

This chain uses TRBV5-1 with TRBJ2-7, with 10 bases lining up with TRBD2. CDR1 and CDR2 (germline): SGHRS, YFSETQ. V lost 6 bases and J lost 2; bases outside the gene matches: 2. CDR3 size: 13 residues. CDR3 sequence reads: CASTSGGPYEQYF. In DNA form, the CDR3 reads TGCGCCAGCACTAGCGGGGGACCCTACGAGCAGTACTTC.

This chain connects TRBV12-3 or TRBV12-4 to TRBJ1-1; D is possibly TRBD1 (5 bases). The ends were cut back, 3 bases at V and 1 base at J, with 6 bases in the middle. This CDR3 has 13 residues. Here the CDR3 DNA reads TGTGCCAGCAGTTTTCAGGGGAACACTGAAGCTTTCTTT. Protein sequence: CASSFQGNTEAFF.

The genes are TRBV9 and TRBJ2-7; 8 bases match TRBD2. V was pared by 1 base and J by 0 bases, with 3 bases of the junction left unmatched. The CDR3 sequence is 15 residues long. The germline V gene encodes CDR1 SGDLS and CDR2 YYNGEE. The CDR3 protein is CASSVTGGPSYEQYF. CDR3 in DNA: TGTGCCAGCAGCGTAACGGGAGGGCCCTCCTACGAGCAGTACTTC.

This chain connects TRBV6-5 to TRBJ1-2; TRBD1 matches 7 bases. Germline V gene data show CDR1 as MNHEY and CDR2 as SVGAGI. J lost 3 bases, V lost 0 bases, and 4 bases had no gene match. The CDR3 contains 15 residues. CDR3 DNA sequence: TGTGCCAGCAGTTACTCGGGACAGCCCCACTATGGCTACACCTTC. This codes for CASSYSGQPHYGYTF.

The V call is TRBV3-1 (or the pseudogene TRBV3-2), the J call TRBJ2-3; 9 nucleotides line up with TRBD2. This CDR3 is built from 16 residues. The germline V gene encodes CDR1 LGHDT and CDR2 YNNKEL (reference sequence). V lost 4 bases, J lost 1 base, and 6 bases stayed unmatched. CDR3: CASSRPLAGGTDTQYF. For the CDR3, the DNA is TGTGCCAGCAGCCGACCACTAGCGGGCGGCACAGATACGCAGTATTTT.

The chain uses TRBV18 and TRBJ1-1, with TRBD1 as a possible D gene (5 bases). The germline V gene encodes CDR1 KGHSH and CDR2 LQKENI. V lost 2 bases to trimming and J lost 12 bases, with 22 bases between them. The CDR3 loop spans 15 amino acids. The CDR3, as DNA: TGTGCCAGCTCACCAGCAGGTCGGCCTACGGGACGAACTTTCTTT. Protein: CASSPAGRPTGRTFF.

This clone is a singleton in its sample. The rearrangement links TRBV6-5 to TRBJ2-5; D may be TRBD1 (6 bases). V lost 6 bases and J 5 bases, leaving 16 bases between the germline ends. CDR1 is MNHEY, CDR2 SVGAGI, per germline. The length of the CDR3 is 14 residues. The CDR3 region is CASRKNRVLETQYF. The CDR3, as DNA: TGTGCCAGCAGGAAAAACAGGGTCCTGGAGACCCAGTACTTC.

DNA for the CDR3: TGTGCCAGCTCACCACGCAGGGGGCTAGAGACCCAGTACTTC. It encodes CASSPRRGLETQYF. The J gene is TRBJ2-5, the V gene TRBV18; TRBD1 aligns across 8 bases. This CDR3 is 14 amino acids long. Germline V gene data show CDR1 as KGHSH and CDR2 as LQKENI. With V trimmed by 1 base and J by 4 bases, 2 bases remained unmatched.

V and J are TRBV29-1 and TRBJ1-1, with TRBD1 matching 9 bases. Trimming removed 7 bases from V and 3 bases from J; junction bases left unmatched: 12. Germline V gene sequence: CDR1 SQVTM, CDR2 ANQGSEA. The CDR3 extends over 15 amino acids. The CDR3 DNA follows: TGCAGCGGACGAACAGGGGGCACTGAGGACACTGAAGCTTTCTTT. Its protein product is CSGRTGGTEDTEAFF.